This TCR beta chain was sequenced for a study of neurological immune-mediated disorders. The study's findings and limits: TCR clonal expansion peaked in HTLV-1-associated myelopathy patients and was lowest in multiple sclerosis patients.

This clonotype was seen at least ten times. What it binds is unknown. One junction end does not reproduce the germline sequence, and a read error may be involved. TCRdb re-called the 5' RACE reads with MiXCR, one entry per CDR3 protein. The sample shows 35,000 to 55,000 distinct CDR3 sequences, around 6% of them seen only once. This CDR3 comprises 13 residues. Germline V CDR1 and CDR2: MDHEN, SYDVKM. The T cells used for sorted libraries numbered some 1 million, either CD4+ or CD8+. The sequence was obtained from a woman aged 40 to 50 in good health. V usage is TRBV28 and J usage is TRBJ1-1; no clear D. The sequenced material came from CD4+ T cells from blood. CDR3 nucleotide sequence: TGTGCCAGCATTAAAGACGTGAACGCTGAAGCTTTCTTT. This codes for CASIKDVNAEAFF.